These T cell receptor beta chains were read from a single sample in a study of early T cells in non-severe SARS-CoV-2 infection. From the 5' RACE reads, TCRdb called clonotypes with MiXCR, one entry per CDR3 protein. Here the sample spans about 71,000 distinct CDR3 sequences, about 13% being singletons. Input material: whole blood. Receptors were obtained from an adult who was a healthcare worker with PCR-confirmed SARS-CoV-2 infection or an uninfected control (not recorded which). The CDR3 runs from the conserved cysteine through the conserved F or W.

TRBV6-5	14	CASSYSVKNYGYTF
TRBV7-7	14	CASSEGLAADTQYF
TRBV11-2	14	CASSLDSNTGELFF
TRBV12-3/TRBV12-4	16	CASSLGGTGAKNIQYF
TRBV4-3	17	CASSQDSGQGAYNEQFF
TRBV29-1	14	CAAMLGAVSQPQHF
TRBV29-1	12	CSGSNSGNTIYF
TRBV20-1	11	CSAPMNTEAFF
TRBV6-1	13	CASIMTESYGYTF
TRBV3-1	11	CASSRRNTQYF
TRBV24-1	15	CATSVSGVGDYEQYF
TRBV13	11	CASSTRGTQYF
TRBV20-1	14	CSARRGPPPDTQYF
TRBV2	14	CASTRGGTGNTIYF
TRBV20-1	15	CSARYQDRGVDEQYF
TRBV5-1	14	CASSLLPGSYEQYF
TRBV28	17	CASSFHHLTSGGREQFF
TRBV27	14	CASSSRTTDQPQHF
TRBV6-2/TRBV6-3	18	CASSYSRRMGWRGTEQFF
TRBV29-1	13	CSVGDGVNSPLHF
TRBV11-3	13	CASSSRRTGEQYF
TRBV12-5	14	CASGSDRGGEKLFF
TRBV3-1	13	CASSQEGQEGYTF
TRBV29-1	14	CSVRGSSSYNEQFF
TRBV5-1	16	CASSWTGTTDTGELFF
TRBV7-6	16	CATSPLTSATNEKLFF
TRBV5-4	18	CASSPPTLPRGGGETQYF
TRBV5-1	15	CASSSKIFKNTEAFF
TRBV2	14	CASSQTRLQETQYF
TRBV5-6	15	CASSSGPRGSYEQYF
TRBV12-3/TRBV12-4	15	CASSWGQVGPETQYF
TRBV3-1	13	CASSQDNALEQFF
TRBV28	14	CASSSPDSTYEQYF
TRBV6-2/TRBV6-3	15	CASSIRQEGNDEQFF
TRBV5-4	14	CASSSGTLDTEAFF
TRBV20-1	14	CSARGTSESYEQYF
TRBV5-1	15	CASSFGTIPTDTQYF
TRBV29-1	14	CSVEDRDRGYGYTF
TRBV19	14	CASSIGWTEQEQYF
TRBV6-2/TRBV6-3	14	CASSYGLMYYGYTF
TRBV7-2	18	CASSLLRRRTEFYSPLHF